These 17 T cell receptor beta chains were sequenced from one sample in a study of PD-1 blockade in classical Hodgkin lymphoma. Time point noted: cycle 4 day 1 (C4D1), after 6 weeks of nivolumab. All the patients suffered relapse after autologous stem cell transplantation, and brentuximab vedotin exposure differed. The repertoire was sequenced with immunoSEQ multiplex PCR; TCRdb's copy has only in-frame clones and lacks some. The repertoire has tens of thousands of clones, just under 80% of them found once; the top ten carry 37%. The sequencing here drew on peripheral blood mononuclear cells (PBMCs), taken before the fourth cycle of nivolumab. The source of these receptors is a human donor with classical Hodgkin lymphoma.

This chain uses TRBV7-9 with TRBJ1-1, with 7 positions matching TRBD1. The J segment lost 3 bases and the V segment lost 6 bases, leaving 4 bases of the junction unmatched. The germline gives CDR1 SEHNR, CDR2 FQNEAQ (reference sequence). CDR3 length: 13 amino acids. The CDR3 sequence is CASSFTGDTEAFF. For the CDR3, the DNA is TGTGCCAGCAGTTTTACAGGGGACACTGAAGCTTTCTTT.

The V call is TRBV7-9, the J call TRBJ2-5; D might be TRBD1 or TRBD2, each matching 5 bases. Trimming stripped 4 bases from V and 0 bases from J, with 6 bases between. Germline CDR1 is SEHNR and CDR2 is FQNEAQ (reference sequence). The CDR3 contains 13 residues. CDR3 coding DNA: TGTGCCAGCAGCTGGGGACACCAAGAGACCCAGTACTTC. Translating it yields CASSWGHQETQYF.

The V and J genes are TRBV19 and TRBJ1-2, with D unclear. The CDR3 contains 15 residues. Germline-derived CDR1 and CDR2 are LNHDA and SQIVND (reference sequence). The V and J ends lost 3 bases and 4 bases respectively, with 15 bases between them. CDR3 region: CASSISVRTIYGYTF. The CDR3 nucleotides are TGTGCCAGTAGTATTTCTGTTCGGACTATCTATGGCTACACCTTC.

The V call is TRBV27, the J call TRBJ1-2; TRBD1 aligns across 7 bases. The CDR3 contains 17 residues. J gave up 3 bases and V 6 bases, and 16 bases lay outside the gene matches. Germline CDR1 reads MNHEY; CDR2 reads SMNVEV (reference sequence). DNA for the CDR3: TGTGCCAGCAGGGGATTCCCCGGGACAGACCAATACTATGGCTACACCTTC. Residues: CASRGFPGTDQYYGYTF.

CDR3 DNA sequence: TGTGCCAGCAGTTTATTGGGCTCGGGGGGTGGCTACACCTTC. Translation: CASSLLGSGGGYTF. The V gene is TRBV27, the J gene TRBJ1-2; a possible D gene is TRBD1 (5 bases). V lost 1 base and J lost 7, with 13 bases in between. CDR3 length: 14 amino acids. Germline V CDR1 and CDR2: MNHEY, SMNVEV (reference sequence).

The CDR3 nucleotides read TGTGCCAGCAGCAAGCTAGCGGGGGGGAGCACAGATACGCAGTATTTT. It specifies CASSKLAGGSTDTQYF. The chain is built from TRBV7-8 and TRBJ2-3; TRBD2 matches at 12 bases. CDR1 and CDR2 from the germline V gene are SGHVS and FQNEAQ. The J segment lost 0 bases and the V segment lost 5 bases, leaving 3 bases of the junction unmatched. The CDR3 runs 16 residues. The full variable domain, in which reference TRBV7-8 and TRBJ2-3 provide the parts outside the CDR3, is GAGVSQSPRYKVAKRGQDVALRCDPISGHVSLFWYQQALGQGPEFLTYFQNEAQLDKSGLPSDRFFAERPEGSVSTLKIQRTQQEDSAVYLCASSKLAGGSTDTQYFGPGTRLTVL.

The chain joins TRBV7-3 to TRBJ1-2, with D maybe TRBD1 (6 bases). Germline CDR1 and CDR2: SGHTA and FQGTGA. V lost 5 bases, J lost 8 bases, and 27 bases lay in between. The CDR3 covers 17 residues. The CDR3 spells CASSRTGSRGTSLGYTF. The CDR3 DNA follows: TGTGCCAGCAGCCGAACAGGGAGCAGGGGTACAAGTTTGGGCTACACCTTC.

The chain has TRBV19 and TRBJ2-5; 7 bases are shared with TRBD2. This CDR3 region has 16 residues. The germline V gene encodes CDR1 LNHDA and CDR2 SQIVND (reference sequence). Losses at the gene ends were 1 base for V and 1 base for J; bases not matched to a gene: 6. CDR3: CASSIAQRGLQETQYF. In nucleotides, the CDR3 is TGTGCCAGTAGTATAGCCCAGCGGGGCCTCCAAGAGACCCAGTACTTC. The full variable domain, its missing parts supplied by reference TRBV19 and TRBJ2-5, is DGGITQSPKYLFRKEGQNVTLSCEQNLNHDAMYWYRQDPGQGLRLIYYSQIVNDFQKGDIAEGYSVSREKKESFPLTVTSAQKNPTAFYLCASSIAQRGLQETQYFGPGTRLLVL.

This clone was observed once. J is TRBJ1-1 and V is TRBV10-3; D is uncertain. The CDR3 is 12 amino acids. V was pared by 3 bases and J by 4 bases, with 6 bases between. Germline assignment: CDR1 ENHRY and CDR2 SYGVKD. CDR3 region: CAISDGFTEAFF. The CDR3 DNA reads TGTGCCATCAGTGATGGTTTCACTGAAGCTTTCTTT.

Here the CDR3 DNA reads TGTGCCAGTACCATTGTGGGGGGCTTCGGCGAGCAGTACTTC. Amino acids: CASTIVGGFGEQYF. The rearrangement joins TRBV19 to TRBJ2-7; D is possibly TRBD1 or TRBD2 (6 bases each). Germline V CDR1 and CDR2: LNHDA, SQIVND (reference sequence). This CDR3 spans 14 amino acids. V lost 7 bases, J lost 6 bases, and 19 bases lay in between.

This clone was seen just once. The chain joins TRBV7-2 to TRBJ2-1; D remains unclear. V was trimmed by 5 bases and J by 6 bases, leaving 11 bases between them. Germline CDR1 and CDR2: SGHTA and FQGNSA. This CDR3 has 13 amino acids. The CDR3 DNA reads TGTGCCAGCAGCCTGCCTCAACTCAATGAGCAGTTCTTC. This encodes CASSLPQLNEQFF.

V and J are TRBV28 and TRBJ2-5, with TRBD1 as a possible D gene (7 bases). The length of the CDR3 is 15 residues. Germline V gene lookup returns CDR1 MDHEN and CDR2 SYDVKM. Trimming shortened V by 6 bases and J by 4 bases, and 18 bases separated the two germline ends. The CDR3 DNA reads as TGTGCCAGCAGCAGCCCGGAGGGGGCGGGAGAGACCCAGTACTTC. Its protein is CASSSPEGAGETQYF.

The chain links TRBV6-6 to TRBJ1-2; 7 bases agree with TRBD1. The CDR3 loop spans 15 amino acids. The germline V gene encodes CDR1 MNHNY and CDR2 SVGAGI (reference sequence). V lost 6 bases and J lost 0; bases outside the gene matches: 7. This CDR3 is CASSTGTATNYGYTF. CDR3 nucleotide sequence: TGTGCCAGCAGCACCGGGACAGCCACTAACTATGGCTACACCTTC.

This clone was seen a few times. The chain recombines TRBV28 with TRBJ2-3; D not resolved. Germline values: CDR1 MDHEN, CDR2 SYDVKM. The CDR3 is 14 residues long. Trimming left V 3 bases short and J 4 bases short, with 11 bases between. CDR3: CASSFSSRPDTQYF. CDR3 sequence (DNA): TGTGCCAGCAGTTTTAGTAGTCGACCAGATACGCAGTATTTT.

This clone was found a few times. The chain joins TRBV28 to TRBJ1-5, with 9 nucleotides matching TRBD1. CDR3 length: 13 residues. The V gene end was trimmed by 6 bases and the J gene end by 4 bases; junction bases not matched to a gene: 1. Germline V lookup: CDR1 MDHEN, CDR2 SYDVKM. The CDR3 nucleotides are TGTGCCAGCAGCGGACAGGGGAATCAGCCCCAGCATTTT. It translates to CASSGQGNQPQHF.

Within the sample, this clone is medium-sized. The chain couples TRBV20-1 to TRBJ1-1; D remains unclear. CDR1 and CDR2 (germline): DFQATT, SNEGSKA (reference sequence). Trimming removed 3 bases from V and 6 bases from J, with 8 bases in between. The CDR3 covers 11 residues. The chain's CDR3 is CSARGSAEAFF. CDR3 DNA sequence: TGCAGTGCTAGGGGTAGCGCTGAAGCTTTCTTT.

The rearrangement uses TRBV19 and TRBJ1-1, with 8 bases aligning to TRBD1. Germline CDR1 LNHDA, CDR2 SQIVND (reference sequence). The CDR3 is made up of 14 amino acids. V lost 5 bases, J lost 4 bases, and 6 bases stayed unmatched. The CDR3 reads CASSFQQGGTEAFF. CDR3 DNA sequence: TGTGCCAGTAGTTTCCAACAGGGGGGCACTGAAGCTTTCTTT.